This T cell receptor beta chain was profiled in a study of control samples from healthy donors and cancer patients. The assay was immunoSEQ multiplex PCR, and TCRdb's table has in-frame clones only and misses some. Here the sample spans under 450,000 clones, around 90% being singletons. This CDR3 comprises 15 residues. V dropped 1 base and J dropped 8 bases, with 17 bases sitting between them. Per germline, CDR1 LGHNA and CDR2 YSLEER. The specimen was PBMCs. This receptor was identified in a man aged 35 to 55 with head and neck cancer. This chain uses TRBV4-3 with TRBJ1-2; no clear D gene. The CDR3 DNA reads TGCGCCAGCAGCCAAGTAGGTATACCTCATGTCGGCTACACCTTC. It is translated as CASSQVGIPHVGYTF.